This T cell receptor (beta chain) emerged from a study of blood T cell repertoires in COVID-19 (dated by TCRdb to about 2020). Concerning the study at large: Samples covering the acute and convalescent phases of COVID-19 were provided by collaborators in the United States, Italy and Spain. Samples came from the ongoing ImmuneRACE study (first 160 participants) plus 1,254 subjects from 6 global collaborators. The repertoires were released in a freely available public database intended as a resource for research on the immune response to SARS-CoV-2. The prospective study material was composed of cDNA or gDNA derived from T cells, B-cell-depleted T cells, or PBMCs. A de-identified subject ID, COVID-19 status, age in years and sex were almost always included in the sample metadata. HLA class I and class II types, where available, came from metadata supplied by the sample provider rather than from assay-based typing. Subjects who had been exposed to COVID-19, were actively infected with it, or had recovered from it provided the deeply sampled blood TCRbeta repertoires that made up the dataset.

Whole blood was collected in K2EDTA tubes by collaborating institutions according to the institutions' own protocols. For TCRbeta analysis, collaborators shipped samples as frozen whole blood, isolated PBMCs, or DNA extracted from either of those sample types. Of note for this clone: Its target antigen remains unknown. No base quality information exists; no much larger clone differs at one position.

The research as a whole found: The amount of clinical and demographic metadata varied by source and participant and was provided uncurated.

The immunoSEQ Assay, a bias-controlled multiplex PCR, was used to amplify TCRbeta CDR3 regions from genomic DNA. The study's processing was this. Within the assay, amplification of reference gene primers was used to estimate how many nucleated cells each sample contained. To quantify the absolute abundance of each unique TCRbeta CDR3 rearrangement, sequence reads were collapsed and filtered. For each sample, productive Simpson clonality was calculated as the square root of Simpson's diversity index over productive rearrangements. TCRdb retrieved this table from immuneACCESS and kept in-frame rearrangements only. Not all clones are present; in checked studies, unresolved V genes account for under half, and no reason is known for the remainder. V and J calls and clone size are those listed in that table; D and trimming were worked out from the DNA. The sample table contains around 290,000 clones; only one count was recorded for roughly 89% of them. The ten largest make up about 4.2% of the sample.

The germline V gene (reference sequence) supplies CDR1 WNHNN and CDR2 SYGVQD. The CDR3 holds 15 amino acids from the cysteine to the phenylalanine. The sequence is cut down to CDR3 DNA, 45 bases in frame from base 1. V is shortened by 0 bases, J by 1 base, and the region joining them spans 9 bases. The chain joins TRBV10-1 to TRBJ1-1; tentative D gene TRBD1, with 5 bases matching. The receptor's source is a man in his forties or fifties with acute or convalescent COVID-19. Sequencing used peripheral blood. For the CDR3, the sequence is CASSESSTGNTEAFF. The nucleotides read TGCGCCAGCAGTGAGTCCTCTACAGGGAACACTGAAGCTTTCTTT.